One T cell receptor beta chain is described in this entry. The antigen remains undetermined. It was for about 5 patients that CD4+ cells were sorted into CD25+CD127- cells. The record originates from a study of CD8+ T cells in alopecia areata. The study's findings and limits: Normal scalp showed lower clonality than lesional scalp, especially alopecia totalis/universalis.

The ends were cut back, 7 bases at V and 7 bases at J, with 17 bases in the middle. CDR3 length equals 13 residues. Germline CDR1 and CDR2: MNHEY and SMNVEV (reference sequence). Sequencing relied on a cDNA template that was reverse transcribed from extracted RNA. The assay was immunoSEQ multiplex PCR, and TCRdb's table has in-frame clones only and misses some. The repertoire holds around 36,000 clones, with around half as singletons. The source material was CD4+ Tregs sorted from blood. This clonotype was sampled from a human donor with alopecia areata. The chain links TRBV27 to TRBJ2-7, with a tentative D call TRBD2 (6 bases). CDR3 sequence reads: CASTPGGSYEQYF. The CDR3 coding sequence is TGTGCCAGCACGCCCGGGGGTAGCTATGAGCAGTACTTC.